Below, one T cell receptor beta chain is given with its context. The antigen remains undetermined. These data belong to a study of OX40 agonist ivuxolimab in advanced cancers. Study summary: With a range of roughly 20 to 85, age averaged roughly 60 years, and more than 75% were male.

This table comes from immunoSEQ multiplex PCR, and its TCRdb copy is limited to in-frame clones, with some not included. The sample includes about 64,000 clones, approximately 80% seen only once; the top ten take 2% to 3%. CDR1 MNHEY and CDR2 SMNVEV come from the germline V gene (reference sequence). Trimming at V came to 8 bases and at J to 6 bases, leaving 7 bases not matched to a gene. The CDR3 contains 13 residues. Points from the study as a whole: It was not determined which antigens were specifically recognized by the peripheral T cells that had undergone clonal expansion.

The rearrangement uses TRBV27 and TRBJ1-5, with 7 bases fitting TRBD1. Specimen: CD4+ or CD8+ T cells sorted from blood, collected in a trial of the OX40 agonist ivuxolimab. The sequence derives from an adult with an advanced solid tumor such as melanoma, head and neck, liver or kidney cancer. The CDR3 DNA reads as TGTGCCAGCCGTGGACAGGTTGCTCAGCCCCAGCATTTT. This codes for CASRGQVAQPQHF.